The entry below describes one TCR beta chain. CDR3 size: 15 residues. With V trimmed by 0 bases and J by 4 bases, 3 bases remained unmatched. Germline V gene sequence: CDR1 MNHNS, CDR2 SASEGT. As originally analysed: Estimated nucleated cell counts came from reference gene primer amplification. The assay was immunoSEQ multiplex PCR, and TCRdb's table has in-frame clones only and misses some. That table gives V, J and clone size, and the DNA gave D and trimming. Seen here are roughly 280,000 clones, around 88% observed once, and the top ten hold about 2.1%. The source of the sample is a study of blood T cell repertoires in COVID-19. Study overall: The United States, Italy and Spain were the sources of the acute and convalescent COVID-19 samples.

The sample consisted of peripheral blood. This chain links TRBV6-1 with TRBJ1-2, with 9 bases aligning to TRBD1. This receptor was taken from a man aged 25-45 years with active or convalescent COVID-19. CDR3 region: CASSEAGTGIYGYTF. CDR3 nucleotides: TGTGCCAGCAGTGAAGCTGGGACAGGGATCTATGGCTACACCTTC.